What follows is one T cell receptor beta chain and its context. The data were taken from a study of shared clonotypes between healthy human individuals. As originally analysed: Without quality scores, immunoSEQ junctional reads could not be filtered like full-length reads. TCRdb's copy holds only in-frame clones and misses some; the assay was immunoSEQ multiplex PCR. The V and J calls and clone size come from that table; D and trimming were worked out from the DNA. This sample has 450,000 to 550,000 clones; approximately 85% occur once, and the top ten carry over 10%. All the donors were Caucasian adults who lived in Nashville, Tennessee. This CDR3 is 16 amino acids long. Germline V gives CDR1 SEHNR, CDR2 FQNEAQ (reference sequence). V lost 5 bases, J lost 7 bases, and 12 bases stayed unmatched.

This TCR was recovered from a woman between 40 and 55 years old in good health. Some clones in this sample may be carry-over from other donors' samples. The specimen was PBMCs. This chain joins TRBV7-9 and TRBJ2-1; 9 bases align to TRBD2. The CDR3, as DNA: TGTGCCAGCAGCCAGTCCTCCGCGGGAGGGTGGAATGAGCAGTTCTTC. This translates into CASSQSSAGGWNEQFF.